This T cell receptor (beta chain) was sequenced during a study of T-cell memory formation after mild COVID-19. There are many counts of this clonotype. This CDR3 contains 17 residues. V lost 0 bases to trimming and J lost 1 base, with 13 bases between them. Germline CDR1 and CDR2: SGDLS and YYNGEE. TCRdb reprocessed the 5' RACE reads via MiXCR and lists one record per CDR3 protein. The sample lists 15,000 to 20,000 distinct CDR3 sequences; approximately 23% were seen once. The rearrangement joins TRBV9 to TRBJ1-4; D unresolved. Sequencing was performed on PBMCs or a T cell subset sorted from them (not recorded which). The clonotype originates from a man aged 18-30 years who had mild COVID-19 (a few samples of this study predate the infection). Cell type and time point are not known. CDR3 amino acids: CASSVGPQKGTNEKLFF. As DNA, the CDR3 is TGTGCCAGCAGCGTAGGTCCCCAAAAGGGAACTAATGAAAAACTGTTTTTT.